The clone carrying this TCR beta chain has only a few counts. The antigen remains unidentified. This sample was included in a study of CD8 T cells in ankylosing spondylitis. Study-level results: The clones that were linked to disease were reported to be significantly enriched in matched synovial fluid samples from ankylosing spondylitis patients. Among TCR beta sequences, a motif of roughly 8 highly homologous variants appeared characteristic of ankylosing spondylitis blood.

The CDR3 is 11 residues long. From germline, CDR1 is MGHRA and CDR2 YSYEKL. V was trimmed by 5 bases and J by 6 bases, leaving 7 bases between them. TCRdb itself ran the 5' RACE reads through MiXCR, one entry per CDR3 protein. This sample carries around 430,000 distinct CDR3 sequences, roughly 15% of them seen once, and the ten largest clones take approximately 1%. This TCR came from a male donor with ankylosing spondylitis. The chain combines TRBV4-1 with TRBJ1-1, with TRBD1 as a possible D gene (5 bases). Sequencing used blood, either unsorted or a sorted T cell fraction (not recorded which). CDR3 nucleotide sequence: TGCGCCAGCAGCGGACAAGCTGAAGCTTTCTTT. This translates into CASSGQAEAFF.